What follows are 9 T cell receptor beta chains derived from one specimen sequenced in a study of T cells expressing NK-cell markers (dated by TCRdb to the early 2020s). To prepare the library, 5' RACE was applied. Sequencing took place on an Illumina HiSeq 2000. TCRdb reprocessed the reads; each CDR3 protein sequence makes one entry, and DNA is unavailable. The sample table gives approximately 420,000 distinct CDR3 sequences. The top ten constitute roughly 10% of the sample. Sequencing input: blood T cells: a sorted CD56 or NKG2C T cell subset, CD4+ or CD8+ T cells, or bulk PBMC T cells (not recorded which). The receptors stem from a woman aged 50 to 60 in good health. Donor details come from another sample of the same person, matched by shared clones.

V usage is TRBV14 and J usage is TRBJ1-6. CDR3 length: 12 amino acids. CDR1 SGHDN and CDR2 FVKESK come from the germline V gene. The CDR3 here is CASSIGNSPLHF.

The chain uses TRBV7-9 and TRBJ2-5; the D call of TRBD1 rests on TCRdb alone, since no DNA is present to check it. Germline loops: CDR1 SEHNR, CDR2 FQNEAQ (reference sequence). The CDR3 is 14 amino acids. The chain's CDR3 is CASSSRSGWETQYF.

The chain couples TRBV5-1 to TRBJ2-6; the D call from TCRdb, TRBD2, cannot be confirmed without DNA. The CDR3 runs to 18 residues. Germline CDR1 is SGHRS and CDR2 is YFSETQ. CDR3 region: CASSPRLAGSSGANVLTF.

The chain's CDR3 is CSARDSGGQGNTEAFF. The chain uses TRBV20-1 and TRBJ1-1; as DNA is missing, the TRBD1 call by TCRdb cannot be tested. The CDR3 contains 16 residues. Germline CDR1 and CDR2: DFQATT and SNEGSKA (reference sequence).

This CDR3 reads CASSLRDPGNEQFF. V gene TRBV7-8 combines with J gene TRBJ2-1; TCRdb returns TRBD1, unconfirmable since there is no DNA. This CDR3 comprises 14 residues. Looked up from germline, CDR1 is SGHVS and CDR2 is FQNEAQ.

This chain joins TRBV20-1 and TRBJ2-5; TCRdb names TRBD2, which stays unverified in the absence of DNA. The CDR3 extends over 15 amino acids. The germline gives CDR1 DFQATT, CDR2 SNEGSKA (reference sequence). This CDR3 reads CSARDRRGLQETQYF.

This CDR3 reads CSALRTSGRALDTGELFF. The chain is built from TRBV20-1 and TRBJ2-2; TCRdb lists TRBD2, though no DNA is available to test this call. Germline V gives CDR1 DFQATT, CDR2 SNEGSKA (reference sequence). There are 18 residues in the CDR3.

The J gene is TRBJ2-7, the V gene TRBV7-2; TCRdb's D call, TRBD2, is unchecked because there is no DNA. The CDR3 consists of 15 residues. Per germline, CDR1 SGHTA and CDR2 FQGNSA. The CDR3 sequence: CASSLEGRSEARQYF.

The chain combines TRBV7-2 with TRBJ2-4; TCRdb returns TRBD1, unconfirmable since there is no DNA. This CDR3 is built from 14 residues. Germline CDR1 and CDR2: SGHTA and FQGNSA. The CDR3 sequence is CASSLEGAWDIQYF.